This record concerns one T cell receptor beta chain sequence. Its antigen is not known. This sample is part of a study of naive and memory T cell subsets. Findings and limits, study-wide: Findings for naive and memory subsets could not be checked against ground truth. A few larger clonotypes appeared in naive repertoires, especially CD8, possibly memory cells re-expressing CD45RA.

From germline, CDR1 is MDHEN and CDR2 SYDVKM. The length of the CDR3 is 12 residues. V gave up 7 bases and J gave up 6 bases, with 11 bases separating them. The beta constant-region primer was an equimolar mix of two oligonucleotides covering TRBC1 and TRBC2. Four rounds of PCR amplified the ligated cDNA using nested alpha and beta constant-region primers plus SP2. An oligonucleotide with the SP2 primer and a 12-nucleotide UMI was ligated to the cDNA 3' end. TCRdb re-analysed the UMI-ligation and nested PCR reads in MiXCR, keeping a single row per CDR3 protein. There are roughly 150,000 distinct CDR3 sequences in the sample; roughly 22% occur only once, and 0.11% lies in the top ten. Cells stained for CD3, CD4, CD8, CD45RA and CD27 were sorted into four subsets.

This TCR came from a human donor in good health. The chain carries TRBV28 and TRBJ2-3, with D uncertain. The material sequenced was naive CD4+ T cells from blood. The DNA of the CDR3 is TGTGCCAGCACCTCGTACGGGGATACGCAGTATTTT. It is translated as CASTSYGDTQYF.